Following are 25 T cell receptor beta chains from one sample sequenced in a study of T cell changes during pregnancy in multiple sclerosis. Profiling relied on immunoSEQ multiplex PCR, and the TCRdb table lists in-frame clones only, not all of them. The repertoire includes approximately 21,000 clones, about 89% of them detected once, and 6% to 8.5% sits in the top ten. Sequenced material: CD8+ T cells from peripheral blood mononuclear cells, taken in the first trimester of pregnancy. Receptors were obtained from a female donor with multiple sclerosis, enrolled in a pregnancy study.

This clone turned up a few times. The V gene is TRBV19, the J gene TRBJ1-1; D perhaps matches TRBD1 (5 bases). V dropped 2 bases and J dropped 4 bases, with 8 bases sitting between them. Germline CDR1 is LNHDA and CDR2 is SQIVND (reference sequence). This CDR3 contains 13 residues. The CDR3 sequence is CASSIWGGTEAFF. Here the CDR3 DNA reads TGTGCCAGTAGTATATGGGGGGGCACTGAAGCTTTCTTT.

The chain recombines TRBV6-4 with TRBJ2-3; a weak D match, TRBD2 (7 bases). The germline V gene encodes CDR1 MRHNA and CDR2 SNTAGT. Trimming took off 0 bases at V and 2 bases at J, with 9 bases between the two ends. The CDR3 consists of 15 residues. For the CDR3, the DNA is TGTGCCAGCAGTGACTCCGCGGGGGCCACAGATACGCAGTATTTT. It codes for CASSDSAGATDTQYF.

The chain joins TRBV4-3 to TRBJ2-2; the D gene is possibly TRBD2 (5 bases). V was shortened by 0 bases and J by 8 bases, with 25 bases between the two germline ends. Germline V gene sequence: CDR1 LGHNA, CDR2 YSLEER. The CDR3 extends over 19 amino acids. The CDR3 DNA is TGCGCCAGCAGCCAAGAGGCGGTAGTTTCACTAAAAACGGGGGGGGAGCTGTTTTTT. Its protein product is CASSQEAVVSLKTGGELFF.

This clone was seen a single time. The V and J genes are TRBV30 and TRBJ2-2, with 11 bases identical to TRBD2. V trimming: 7 bases; J trimming: 4 bases; junction bases outside the gene matches: 5. Looked up from germline, CDR1 is GTSNPN and CDR2 is SVGIG (reference sequence). The CDR3 covers 14 residues. The CDR3 DNA follows: TGTGCCTCGGGACTAGCGGAGCTCACCGGGGAGCTGTTTTTT. Protein sequence: CASGLAELTGELFF.

V is TRBV15 and J is TRBJ2-3; perhaps TRBD2 as D (6 bases). V lost 6 bases, J lost 6 bases, and 10 bases lay in between. The CDR3 is 12 residues long. Germline CDR1 reads LNHNV; CDR2 reads YYDKDF (reference sequence). Here the CDR3 DNA reads TGTGCCACCAGGTACGCGGGGGATACGCAGTATTTT. Amino acids: CATRYAGDTQYF.

The V gene is TRBV21-1, the J gene TRBJ2-5; the table names TRBD2, a call not compared with the DNA. TRBV21-1 is reported as a pseudogene. This CDR3 has 17 amino acids. CDR3 in DNA: TGTGCCAGCAGCCTGGTACTAGCGGGAATGTCGAAAGAGACCCAGTACTTC. Its protein product is CASSLVLAGMSKETQYF.

This clone is judged large. This sample also contains other DNA sequences that code for the same CDR3. The chain employs TRBV27 and TRBJ2-7; 14 nucleotides agree with TRBD2. V gave up 3 bases and J gave up 3 bases; unmatched junction bases: 1. CDR1 is MNHEY and CDR2 is SMNVEV in the germline V gene (reference sequence). There are 15 residues in the CDR3. CDR3 sequence reads: CASSLGLAGVYEQYF. For the CDR3, the DNA is TGTGCCAGCAGTTTGGGACTAGCGGGAGTCTACGAGCAGTACTTC.

The rearrangement joins TRBV9 to TRBJ1-2; the match to TRBD1 covers 9 bases. The CDR3 length is 14 residues. V was pared by 4 bases and J by 2 bases, with 3 bases of the junction left unmatched. Germline V gene data show CDR1 as SGDLS and CDR2 as YYNGEE. The CDR3 region is CASSNGQGNYGYTF. The DNA of the CDR3 is TGTGCCAGCAGCAACGGACAGGGGAACTATGGCTACACCTTC.

The V and J genes are TRBV7-9 and TRBJ1-1; D might be TRBD1 (6 bases). There are 15 residues in the CDR3. The V gene's germline CDR1 is SEHNR and CDR2 FQNEAQ (reference sequence). Trimming stripped 0 bases from V and 3 bases from J, with 11 bases between. The DNA for the CDR3 is TGTGCCAGCAGCTTAGCGGGGTGGGGGCACACTGAAGCTTTCTTT. Its protein is CASSLAGWGHTEAFF.

The chain recombines TRBV10-3 with TRBJ2-7; 7 nucleotides agree with TRBD2. Unmatched junction bases numbered 12, after V lost 7 bases and J lost 3 bases. This CDR3 region has 15 residues. The germline gives CDR1 ENHRY, CDR2 SYGVKD. The CDR3: CAIMGGASGNYEQYF. CDR3 in DNA: TGTGCCATCATGGGAGGGGCTAGCGGAAACTACGAGCAGTACTTC.

The chain is built from TRBV7-9 and TRBJ2-1; the match to TRBD2 covers 8 bases. In germline, CDR1 is SEHNR, CDR2 FQNEAQ (reference sequence). The CDR3 runs 15 residues. With V trimmed by 5 bases and J by 7 bases, 10 bases remained unmatched. The CDR3 loop reads CASSPREGPPNEQFF. The CDR3 nucleotides read TGTGCCAGCAGCCCCCGGGAGGGCCCCCCAAATGAGCAGTTCTTC. Together with reference TRBV7-9 and TRBJ2-1, the CDR3 gives the full variable domain: DTGVSQNPRHKITKRGQNVTFRCDPISEHNRLYWYRQTLGQGPEFLTYFQNEAQLEKSRLLSDRFSAERPKGSFSTLEIQRTEQGDSAMYLCASSPREGPPNEQFFGPGTRLTVL.

The chain has TRBV9 and TRBJ2-1; D perhaps matches TRBD2 (6 bases). The CDR3 sequence is 15 residues long. V was shortened by 2 bases and J by 3 bases, with 12 bases between the two germline ends. CDR1 is SGDLS and CDR2 is YYNGEE in the germline V gene. CDR3 sequence reads: CASSVSGALYNEQFF. The CDR3 DNA is TGTGCCAGCAGCGTTAGCGGAGCCCTCTACAATGAGCAGTTCTTC. Using reference TRBV9 and TRBJ2-1 for the parts outside the CDR3, the full variable domain is DSGVTQTPKHLITATGQRVTLRCSPRSGDLSVYWYQQSLDQGLQFLIQYYNGEERAKGNILERFSAQQFPDLHSELNLSSLELGDSALYFCASSVSGALYNEQFFGPGTRLTVL.

The chain uses TRBV7-2 and TRBJ2-2, with 7 bases that match TRBD2. The germline V gene has CDR1 SGHTA and CDR2 FQGNSA. The CDR3 has 13 amino acids. Losses at the gene ends were 6 bases for V and 9 bases for J; bases not matched to a gene: 7. The CDR3 loop reads CASRKAGSRELFF. CDR3 sequence (DNA): TGTGCCAGCAGGAAAGCGGGATCCAGGGAGCTGTTTTTT. Looking up the rest from reference TRBV7-2 and TRBJ2-2 gives the full variable domain: GAGVSQSPSNKVTEKGKDVELRCDPISGHTALYWYRQSLGQGLEFLIYFQGNSAPDKSGLPSDRFSAERTGGSVSTLTIQRTQQEDSAVYLCASRKAGSRELFFGEGSRLTVL.

This chain connects TRBV27 to TRBJ2-3, with 10 bases fitting TRBD2. Germline CDR1 MNHEY, CDR2 SMNVEV (reference sequence). J was trimmed by 2 bases and V by 3 bases; bases with no gene match: 11. This CDR3 is built from 18 residues. The CDR3: CASSLYFIAGGYTDTQYF. The CDR3 DNA sequence: TGTGCCAGCAGTTTGTATTTTATAGCGGGAGGCTACACAGATACGCAGTATTTT.

The chain has TRBV2 and TRBJ2-3, with a weak D call TRBD2 (5 bases). Per germline, CDR1 SNHLY and CDR2 FYNNEI. V dropped 2 bases and J dropped 2 bases, with 11 bases sitting between them. This CDR3 has 15 amino acids. The CDR3 sequence: CASSERLAVTDTQYF. In DNA, the CDR3 is TGTGCCAGCAGTGAACGCCTAGCAGTCACAGATACGCAGTATTTT.

CDR3 in DNA: TGTGCCAGCAGTCCATTTCGTACCGGGACAGTCAACTATGGCTACACCTTC. It specifies CASSPFRTGTVNYGYTF. V is TRBV28 and J is TRBJ1-2, with TRBD1 matching 7 bases. The CDR3 has 17 residues. The junction had 14 bases not matched to a gene; V was cut back by 5 bases and J by 2 bases. Germline CDR1 MDHEN, CDR2 SYDVKM.

The chain recombines TRBV4-3 with TRBJ1-1; D is unresolved. V was trimmed by 1 base and J by 3 bases, leaving 12 bases between them. The CDR3 loop spans 15 amino acids. Germline CDR1 reads LGHNA; CDR2 reads YSLEER. The CDR3 is CASSQVHGADTEAFF. CDR3 sequence (DNA): TGCGCCAGCAGCCAAGTTCACGGAGCGGACACTGAAGCTTTCTTT.

V and J are TRBV7-9 and TRBJ2-5; 11 positions agree with TRBD1. The germline V gene has CDR1 SEHNR and CDR2 FQNEAQ (reference sequence). The V segment lost 3 bases and the J segment 4 bases; nucleotides outside the gene matches: 7. The CDR3 contains 16 residues. The CDR3 DNA follows: TGTGCCAGCAGCTTGCCACCGGGACAGGGGGTAGAGACCCAGTACTTC. Residues: CASSLPPGQGVETQYF.

The V call is TRBV7-9, the J call TRBJ1-1, with a tentative D call TRBD1 (6 bases). V dropped 11 bases and J dropped 0 bases, with 13 bases sitting between them. The CDR3 consists of 13 residues. Per germline, CDR1 SEHNR and CDR2 FQNEAQ (reference sequence). CDR3 nucleotides: TGTGCCGGGTCGGGGGGCCTGAACACTGAAGCTTTCTTT. Translating gives CAGSGGLNTEAFF.

V usage is TRBV9 and J usage is TRBJ2-7; tentatively, D is TRBD1 (5 bases). Germline CDR1 is SGDLS and CDR2 is YYNGEE. The CDR3 runs to 15 residues. With 0 bases removed from V and 2 bases from J, the gap between germline ends came to 12 bases. CDR3 DNA: TGTGCCAGCAGCGTAGCCTACGACAGAACCTACGAGCAGTACTTC. Amino acids: CASSVAYDRTYEQYF.

This clone was seen just once. This rearrangement joins TRBV27 to TRBJ2-3; 8 bases line up with TRBD1. After removal of 3 bases from V and 1 base from J, the junction contained 18 bases not matched to a gene. Germline-derived CDR1 and CDR2 are MNHEY and SMNVEV (reference sequence). CDR3 length: 20 residues. As DNA, the CDR3 is TGTGCCAGCAGTTTTATTTTTGATACTTGGGGGACAGGACGCACAGATACGCAGTATTTT. Translated, it gives CASSFIFDTWGTGRTDTQYF.

The gene calls are TRBV7-9 and TRBJ1-1, with D possibly being TRBD1 (6 bases). Germline CDR1 reads SEHNR; CDR2 reads FQNEAQ (reference sequence). V lost 5 bases to trimming and J lost 0 bases, with 10 bases between them. This CDR3 has 14 amino acids. CDR3 residues: CASSPGQMNTEAFF. In nucleotides, the CDR3 is TGTGCCAGCAGCCCAGGACAGATGAACACTGAAGCTTTCTTT.

The J gene is TRBJ2-5, the V gene TRBV18; D perhaps matches TRBD1 (6 bases). Trimming stripped 1 base from V and 5 bases from J, with 11 bases between. The CDR3 runs 14 residues. Germline V gene lookup returns CDR1 KGHSH and CDR2 LQKENI. The CDR3 sequence: CASSPLDSPETQYF. The CDR3 DNA is TGTGCCAGCTCACCACTGGACAGCCCCGAGACCCAGTACTTC.

The chain recombines TRBV5-4 with TRBJ1-2; weak D call: TRBD1 (5 bases). This CDR3 spans 15 amino acids. V lost 2 bases, J lost 4 bases, and 15 bases lay in between. Germline V gene sequence: CDR1 SGHNT, CDR2 YYREEE (reference sequence). The CDR3 coding sequence is TGTGCCAGCAGCTTCCTGGGAGGGACTTCCTATGGCTACACCTTC. Its translation is CASSFLGGTSYGYTF.

The rearrangement links TRBV5-4 to TRBJ2-4, with D maybe TRBD2 (6 bases). In germline, CDR1 is SGHNT, CDR2 YYREEE (reference sequence). The CDR3 is made up of 17 amino acids. V lost 3 bases and J lost 1, with 17 bases in between. This CDR3 reads CASSSPQEGFAKNIQYF. CDR3 coding DNA: TGTGCCAGCAGCTCGCCTCAGGAGGGGTTTGCCAAAAACATTCAGTACTTC. Full variable domain (remainder filled in from reference TRBV5-4 and TRBJ2-4): ETGVTQSPTHLIKTRGQQVTLRCSSQSGHNTVSWYQQALGQGPQFIFQYYREEENGRGNFPPRFSGLQFPNYSSELNVNALELDDSALYLCASSSPQEGFAKNIQYFGAGTRLSVL.